The TCR beta chain under discussion was sequenced for a study of T cell changes during pregnancy in multiple sclerosis. Germline CDR1 MGHRA, CDR2 YSYEKL. V was clipped by 1 base and J by 6 bases; unmatched bases: 10. The CDR3 spans 16 residues. Some clones are missing from TCRdb's copy, which holds only in-frame ones; the method was immunoSEQ multiplex PCR. The table shows fewer than 140,000 clones, with less than 95% occurring only once. This receptor was obtained from a female donor with multiple sclerosis, enrolled in a pregnancy study. The sequencing here drew on peripheral blood, taken after pregnancy. The chain joins TRBV4-1 to TRBJ2-3; TRBD2 aligns across 7 bases. This CDR3 reads CASSQGGLLPGDTQYF. CDR3 DNA sequence: TGCGCCAGCAGCCAAGGGGGACTACTACCCGGGGATACGCAGTATTTT.